A selection of T cell receptor beta chains follows, all from one sample in a study of blood T cell repertoires in COVID-19. Clones were sequenced by immunoSEQ multiplex PCR, and TCRdb holds only the in-frame ones, with some missing. The sample holds some 170,000 clones; approximately 88% are singletons and the top ten take 7%. The sample taken for sequencing was peripheral blood. The source of these receptors is a woman between 35 and 50 years old with COVID-19, enrolled during active disease. The CDR3 runs from the conserved cysteine through the conserved F or W. A D gene is named only where the DNA matches it firmly. The size entry is marked missing in some rows and otherwise reads once, few, many or a size class.

>-|once|TRBJ2-7|TRBV5-4
CASRAGRGAYEQYF
TGTGCCAGCAGAGCAGGGCGGGGTGCCTACGAGCAGTACTTC
>TRBD1|few|TRBJ2-1|TRBV27
CASSLRQGANLRSYNEQFF
TGTGCCAGCAGTTTACGACAGGGGGCGAACCTACGCTCCTACAATGAGCAGTTCTTC
>-|-|TRBJ2-7|TRBV4-1
CASGGYYEQYF
TGCGCCAGCGGGGGGTACTACGAGCAGTACTTC
>-|-|TRBJ1-4|TRBV3-1/TRBV3-2
CASTTKTGGYSSANEKLFF
TGTGCCAGCACCACCAAGACCGGGGGATATTCTTCAGCTAATGAAAAACTGTTTTTT
>-|-|TRBJ1-3|TRBV11-3
CASSLDLSGNTIYF
TGTGCCAGCAGCTTAGATCTCTCTGGAAACACCATATATTTT
>-|-|TRBJ1-3|TRBV29-1
CSVVLSGNTIYF
TGCAGCGTTGTCCTCTCTGGAAACACCATATATTTT
>TRBD2|-|TRBJ2-1|TRBV6-5
CASSLAGVGSNEQFF
TGTGCCAGCAGTCTCGCGGGAGTCGGATCCAATGAGCAGTTCTTC
>-|-|TRBJ2-7|TRBV7-3
CASSLPPAGSLVF
TGTGCCAGCAGCTTACCCCCGGCAGGGTCACTTGTCTTC
>TRBD2|-|TRBJ2-1|TRBV9
CASNLAGGAGEQFF
TGTGCCAGCAACTTAGCGGGAGGGGCGGGTGAGCAGTTCTTC
>-|-|TRBJ1-1|TRBV19
CASSEGRNTEAFF
TGTGCCAGTAGTGAGGGTCGGAACACTGAAGCTTTCTTT
>TRBD1|many|TRBJ2-7|TRBV6-1
CASSEAATGGYEQYF
TGTGCCAGCAGTGAAGCAGCGACAGGGGGTTACGAGCAGTACTTC
>-|-|TRBJ1-2|TRBV5-5
CASSRDSNYGYTF
TGTGCCAGCAGCCGAGACAGTAACTATGGCTACACCTTC
>TRBD1|-|TRBJ2-5|TRBV2
CASSVTGGYQETQYF
TGTGCCAGCAGTGTCACAGGGGGCTACCAAGAGACCCAGTACTTC